The 20 T cell receptor beta chains in this list originate from one sample, sequenced in a study of blood T cells in healthy people across ages. The use of a sample-barcoded 5' primer and a J-beta primer mix characterized a second PCR of roughly 6 to 12 cycles. TCRdb called the 5' RACE reads again in MiXCR, with one record for every CDR3 protein. Of under 800,000 distinct CDR3 sequences detected, roughly 21% appear once; the ten largest clones hold roughly 3.6%. Sequencing input: blood. These receptors were collected from an older man in good health.

V is TRBV5-1 and J is TRBJ2-5, with 8 bases identical to TRBD1. The length of the CDR3 is 14 residues. In germline, CDR1 is SGHRS, CDR2 YFSETQ. V dropped 4 bases and J dropped 4; count of bases not matched to a gene: 6. CDR3 loop: CASSNPDRGETQYF. CDR3 bases: TGCGCCAGCAGCAACCCTGACAGGGGAGAGACCCAGTACTTC.

The chain joins TRBV20-1 to TRBJ2-7, with 13 bases aligning to TRBD2. The CDR3 loop spans 15 amino acids. V trimming: 6 bases; J trimming: 2 bases; junction bases outside the gene matches: 7. In germline, CDR1 is DFQATT, CDR2 SNEGSKA (reference sequence). This CDR3 reads CSARPGLAGAYEQYF. CDR3 bases: TGCAGTGCCCGCCCTGGACTAGCGGGAGCCTACGAGCAGTACTTC.

With regard to this clonotype: This may come from a read error, since a much larger clone is one base off. This likely comes from a read error, as the CDR3 has no conserved phenylalanine or tryptophan at its end. The chain recombines TRBV5-1 with TRBJ2-5, with 11 bases matching TRBD2. The J call could be wrong; TRBJ2-1 is a better fit for the DNA end. The germline CDR1 and CDR2 sequences are SGHRS and YFSETQ. This CDR3 contains 13 residues. CDR3 loop: CASRGLADNEQFL. CDR3 nucleotide sequence: TGCGCCAGCAGGGGACTAGCGGACAATGAGCAGTTCCTC.

The V and J genes are TRBV24-1 and TRBJ2-5; 7 nucleotides line up with TRBD2. The CDR3 consists of 15 residues. V was clipped by 2 bases and J by 5 bases; unmatched bases: 7. Germline CDR1 and CDR2: KGHDR and SFDVKD. CDR3: CATSDSRGVGETQYF. The CDR3 DNA reads TGTGCCACCAGTGATTCACGGGGGGTAGGGGAGACCCAGTACTTC.

CDR3 protein: CSVEDLGRGFTDTQYF. CDR3 coding DNA: TGCAGCGTTGAAGATCTCGGGAGGGGATTCACAGATACGCAGTATTTT. The gene calls are TRBV29-1 and TRBJ2-3; TRBD2 matches at 8 bases. The germline V gene has CDR1 SQVTM and CDR2 ANQGSEA. The CDR3 loop spans 16 amino acids. V shed 0 bases, J shed 2 bases, and the junction held 7 bases outside the gene matches.

This clonotype was seen a few times. V gene TRBV9 combines with J gene TRBJ2-7; D uncertain. This CDR3 comprises 11 residues. V was trimmed by 7 bases and J by 5 bases, leaving 10 bases between them. From germline, CDR1 is SGDLS and CDR2 YYNGEE. The CDR3 DNA reads as TGTGCCAGCCCCCTCCGGGACGAGCAGTACTTC. It yields the protein CASPLRDEQYF.

This chain links TRBV4-1 with TRBJ2-6; no clear D. Germline loops: CDR1 MGHRA, CDR2 YSYEKL. Trimming shortened V by 0 bases and J by 0 bases, and 12 bases separated the two germline ends. The CDR3 is 18 amino acids. The CDR3 DNA sequence: TGCGCCAGCAGCCAAGAGGTGGAATTGGACTCTGGGGCCAACGTCCTGACTTTC. Translated, it gives CASSQEVELDSGANVLTF.

This clonotype was found a few times. The chain joins TRBV7-8 to TRBJ2-1; 7 bases fit TRBD1. The CDR3 spans 13 residues. With V trimmed by 5 bases and J by 9 bases, 7 bases remained unmatched. Germline values: CDR1 SGHVS, CDR2 FQNEAQ. The CDR3 is CASSIDRVGEQFF. DNA for the CDR3: TGTGCCAGCAGCATCGACAGGGTGGGTGAGCAGTTCTTC.

This clonotype was picked up many times. V and J are TRBV6-5 and TRBJ2-7; a possible D gene is TRBD1 (6 bases). Germline V gene data show CDR1 as MNHEY and CDR2 as SVGAGI. The CDR3 spans 11 residues. V was trimmed by 8 bases and J by 1 base, leaving 6 bases between them. CDR3 region: CASGQSYEQYF. For the CDR3, the DNA is TGTGCCAGCGGACAGTCCTACGAGCAGTACTTC.

This clonotype was seen at least ten times. The rearrangement uses TRBV7-8 and TRBJ1-4; 8 positions agree with TRBD1. CDR3 length equals 14 residues. V trimming: 5 bases; J trimming: 4 bases; junction bases outside the gene matches: 3. Germline V gene sequence: CDR1 SGHVS, CDR2 FQNEAQ. The CDR3 region is CASSPTGVNEKLFF. Written as DNA, the CDR3 is TGTGCCAGCAGCCCGACAGGGGTTAATGAAAAACTGTTTTTT. Drawing the rest from reference TRBV7-8 and TRBJ1-4, the complete variable domain is GAGVSQSPRYKVAKRGQDVALRCDPISGHVSLFWYQQALGQGPEFLTYFQNEAQLDKSGLPSDRFFAERPEGSVSTLKIQRTQQEDSAVYLCASSPTGVNEKLFFGSGTQLSVL.

This clonotype showed up just a few times. This chain connects TRBV5-1 to TRBJ2-3; maybe TRBD1 (6 bases). V was shortened by 4 bases and J by 1 base, with 10 bases between the two germline ends. This CDR3 has 14 amino acids. Per the germline V gene, CDR1 is SGHRS and CDR2 is YFSETQ. The CDR3 sequence is CASSGGHRTDTQYF. The CDR3 region has the DNA TGCGCCAGCAGCGGGGGACACCGCACAGATACGCAGTATTTT.

The rearrangement links TRBV6-6 to TRBJ1-4, with D unresolved. CDR1 MNHNY and CDR2 SVGAGI come from the germline V gene (reference sequence). The CDR3 is made up of 15 amino acids. V was shortened by 6 bases and J by 4 bases, with 15 bases between the two germline ends. The CDR3 loop is CASRRQPGLNEKLFF. CDR3 bases: TGTGCCAGCAGGCGACAACCGGGCCTTAATGAAAAACTGTTTTTT.

The V gene is TRBV3-1, the J gene TRBJ2-2; 7 positions agree with TRBD1. Germline V gene data show CDR1 as LGHDT and CDR2 as YNNKEL (reference sequence). The CDR3 sequence is 15 residues long. Trimming at V came to 3 bases and at J to 3 bases, leaving 4 bases not matched to a gene. DNA of the CDR3: TGTGCCAGCAGCCAGTGGGACAGATACACCGGGGAGCTGTTTTTT. This encodes CASSQWDRYTGELFF.

V gene TRBV13 combines with J gene TRBJ2-5; 9 positions match TRBD2. The J call may not be correct, given that the DNA end is closer to TRBJ2-1. The CDR3 has 14 residues. Germline lookup yields CDR1 PRHDT and CDR2 FYEKMQ (reference sequence). The CDR3 loop reads CASSSRVAGDTQFF. The CDR3 DNA reads TGTGCCAGCAGCTCCCGGGTAGCGGGAGATACGCAGTTCTTC.

This clonotype turned up a few times. The J gene is TRBJ2-5, the V gene TRBV20-1, with no clear D. Germline V gives CDR1 DFQATT, CDR2 SNEGSKA (reference sequence). The CDR3 has 13 amino acids. The V gene lost 3 bases and the J gene lost 1 base, with 9 bases spanning the gap. Written as DNA, the CDR3 is TGCAGTGCTAGGAGTACCAGCCAAGAGACCCAGTACTTC. This sequence encodes CSARSTSQETQYF.

This clonotype occurred a few times. V is TRBV6-2 or TRBV6-3 and J is TRBJ1-5; no clear D. Trimming stripped 5 bases from V and 1 base from J, with 12 bases between. Germline V CDR1 and CDR2: MNHEY, SVGEGT. This CDR3 region has 15 residues. In DNA form, the CDR3 reads TGTGCCAGCAGTGCCAGGACTCTGAGCAATCAGCCCCAGCATTTT. Protein product: CASSARTLSNQPQHF.

This clonotype appeared a few times. V and J are TRBV11-2 and TRBJ1-5; 7 positions agree with TRBD1. Per germline, CDR1 SGHAT and CDR2 FQNNGV. V shed 5 bases and J 5 bases; nucleotides not matched to a gene: 9. The CDR3 is made up of 15 amino acids. CDR3 nucleotides: TGTGCCAGCAGCGCTACAGGGGCTTTTGATCAGCCCCAGCATTTT. Translation: CASSATGAFDQPQHF.

This clonotype was picked up a small number of times. The chain combines TRBV20-1 with TRBJ2-5; 12 bases map to TRBD2. CDR1 and CDR2 from the germline V gene are DFQATT and SNEGSKA (reference sequence). This CDR3 has 15 amino acids. Trimming at V came to 5 bases and at J to 5 bases, leaving 9 bases not matched to a gene. The CDR3 spells CSASRLAGEGETQYF. The CDR3 coding sequence is TGCAGTGCTTCACGACTAGCGGGAGAGGGCGAGACCCAGTACTTC.

This chain uses TRBV12-5 with TRBJ2-4; no firm D call. This CDR3 has 11 residues. Germline V gene lookup returns CDR1 LGHNT and CDR2 FRNRAP. V lost 6 bases, J lost 4 bases, and 4 bases lay in between. CDR3 in amino acids: CASGQKNIQYF. CDR3 nucleotide sequence: TGTGCTAGTGGCCAGAAAAACATTCAGTACTTC.

This clonotype was observed a handful of times. This chain joins TRBV2 and TRBJ1-1; weak D call: TRBD1 (6 bases). The CDR3 is made up of 14 amino acids. The germline CDR1 and CDR2 sequences are SNHLY and FYNNEI. Trimming stripped 4 bases from V and 6 bases from J, with 15 bases between. This CDR3 reads CASSVRGGRAEAFF. The CDR3 coding sequence is TGTGCCAGCAGTGTCAGGGGCGGAAGGGCTGAAGCTTTCTTT. The whole variable domain, remainder taken from reference TRBV2 and TRBJ1-1, is EPEVTQTPSHQVTQMGQEVILRCVPISNHLYFYWYRQILGQKVEFLVSFYNNEISEKSEIFDDQFSVERPDGSNFTLKIRSTKLEDSAMYFCASSVRGGRAEAFFGQGTRLTVV.